This is a list of T cell receptor beta chains from one sample in a study of post-analysis software for immune sequencing data. TCRdb re-derived calls from the PCR reads in MiXCR, one entry per CDR3 protein. The sample holds about 680,000 distinct CDR3 sequences, more than 50% seen once. Sample: blood. Receptors were obtained from a girl aged 2-15 years with multiple sclerosis. Both conserved end residues are trimmed from each CDR3.

V gene | CDR3 protein
TRBV29-1 | SVWTSGDGYNEQF
TRBV6-5 | ASSASGEEAF
TRBV11-2 | ASSLEVTYNEQF
TRBV2 | ATRDIGNTEAF
TRBV11-2 | ASSLDSIGQGNSPLH
TRBV20-1 | SAKKMRDYRETQY
TRBV27 | ASSLTGETFNEQF
TRBV2 | ASSDQGSSSPLH
TRBV18 | ASSRGSGAYNEQF
TRBV5-6 | ASRKIEEQF